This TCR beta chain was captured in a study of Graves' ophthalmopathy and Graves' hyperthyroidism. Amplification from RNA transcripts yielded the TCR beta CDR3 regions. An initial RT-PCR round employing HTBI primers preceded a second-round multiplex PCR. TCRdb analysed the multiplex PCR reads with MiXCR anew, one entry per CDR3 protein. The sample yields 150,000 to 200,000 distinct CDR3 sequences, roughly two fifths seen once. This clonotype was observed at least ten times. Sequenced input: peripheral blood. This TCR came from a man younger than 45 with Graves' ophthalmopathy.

CDR3 loop: CASLGSWNTGELFF. The CDR3 DNA follows: TGTGCCAGCCTCGGCAGTTGGAACACCGGGGAGCTGTTTTTT. The chain employs TRBV13 and TRBJ2-2; D uncertain. Germline V lookup: CDR1 PRHDT, CDR2 FYEKMQ (reference sequence). The V end lost 8 bases, the J end lost 1 base, and 11 bases lay between the germline ends. The CDR3 runs to 14 residues.